These T cell receptor beta chains were read from a single sample in a study of blood T cell repertoires in COVID-19. Measured with immunoSEQ multiplex PCR; TCRdb has only the in-frame clones, and not every one. The data hold roughly 140,000 clones, with approximately 80% observed a single time. Sequencing was performed on peripheral blood. The source is a woman aged 45-60 years with acute or convalescent COVID-19. Each CDR3 is given with its conserved first and last residue. A D gene is named only where the DNA matches it firmly. For some rows the clone size is stated as once, few or many, or as a class when expanded; others skip it.

V gene: TRBV4-2
CDR3 length: 15
J gene: TRBJ1-2
clone size: .
D gene: .
CDR3 protein: CASSQAGSLYYGYTF
CDR3 DNA: TGTGCCAGCAGCCAAGCAGGCAGCCTCTACTATGGCTACACCTTC

V gene: TRBV4-2
CDR3 length: 16
J gene: TRBJ2-2
clone size: .
D gene: TRBD2
CDR3 protein: CASSLTSGGGTGELFF
CDR3 DNA: TGTGCCAGCAGCCTGACTAGCGGGGGGGGTACCGGGGAGCTGTTTTTT

V gene: TRBV18
CDR3 length: 15
J gene: TRBJ1-3
clone size: once
D gene: TRBD1
CDR3 protein: CASSLSGGSGNTIYF
CDR3 DNA: TGTGCCAGCTCACTCTCAGGGGGCTCTGGAAACACCATATATTTT

V gene: TRBV18
CDR3 length: 16
J gene: TRBJ2-1
clone size: .
D gene: TRBD2
CDR3 protein: CASSLLKAGGYNEQFF
CDR3 DNA: TGTGCCAGCTCACTACTGAAAGCGGGAGGATACAATGAGCAGTTCTTC

V gene: TRBV6-1
CDR3 length: 15
J gene: TRBJ2-5
clone size: .
D gene: .
CDR3 protein: CASSEAGRAAETQYF
CDR3 DNA: TGTGCCAGCAGTGAAGCTGGCAGGGCGGCTGAGACCCAGTACTTC

V gene: TRBV5-4
CDR3 length: 14
J gene: TRBJ2-1
clone size: .
D gene: .
CDR3 protein: CAVPQGLSRNEQFF
CDR3 DNA: TGTGCCGTACCGCAGGGATTGTCGAGGAATGAGCAGTTCTTC

V gene: TRBV3-1/TRBV3-2
CDR3 length: 14
J gene: TRBJ1-1
clone size: .
D gene: .
CDR3 protein: CASSRTVMNTEAFF
CDR3 DNA: TGTGCCAGCAGCCGGACAGTCATGAACACTGAAGCTTTCTTT

V gene: TRBV15
CDR3 length: 12
J gene: TRBJ2-7
clone size: once
D gene: .
CDR3 protein: CATSRDQLQQYF
CDR3 DNA: TGTGCCACCAGCAGAGATCAGTTGCAACAGTACTTC

V gene: TRBV28
CDR3 length: 16
J gene: TRBJ2-6
clone size: .
D gene: TRBD1
CDR3 protein: CASLGQGASGANVLTF
CDR3 DNA: TGTGCCAGCCTCGGACAGGGGGCGTCTGGGGCCAACGTCCTGACTTTC

V gene: TRBV6-5
CDR3 length: 15
J gene: TRBJ2-5
clone size: .
D gene: TRBD1
CDR3 protein: CASSYGTGVGETQYF
CDR3 DNA: TGTGCCAGCAGTTACGGCACAGGGGTAGGGGAGACCCAGTACTTC

V gene: TRBV6-2/TRBV6-3
CDR3 length: 16
J gene: TRBJ1-1
clone size: .
D gene: TRBD1
CDR3 protein: CASSGTGGRIYTEAFF
CDR3 DNA: TGTGCCAGCAGCGGAACAGGGGGCCGTATTTACACTGAAGCTTTCTTT

V gene: TRBV7-2
CDR3 length: 17
J gene: TRBJ2-1
clone size: .
D gene: .
CDR3 protein: CASSPRGAALPRSEQFF
CDR3 DNA: TGTGCCAGCAGCCCCAGGGGGGCCGCCCTACCAAGGAGTGAGCAGTTCTTC

V gene: TRBV7-2
CDR3 length: 14
J gene: TRBJ2-3
clone size: once
D gene: TRBD2
CDR3 protein: CASRTRGAPHTQYF
CDR3 DNA: TGTGCCAGCAGAACGCGGGGGGCCCCCCATACGCAGTATTTT

V gene: TRBV2
CDR3 length: 12
J gene: TRBJ2-1
clone size: .
D gene: TRBD1
CDR3 protein: CASRDRGPLWFF
CDR3 DNA: TGTGCCAGCAGGGACAGGGGTCCCCTGTGGTTCTTC

V gene: TRBV11-2
CDR3 length: 15
J gene: TRBJ2-5
clone size: .
D gene: TRBD2
CDR3 protein: CASSLLAGGQETQYF
CDR3 DNA: TGTGCCAGCAGTCTCCTAGCGGGGGGCCAAGAGACCCAGTACTTC

V gene: TRBV30
CDR3 length: 14
J gene: TRBJ2-7
clone size: .
D gene: TRBD2
CDR3 protein: CAWSVTGGTREQYF
CDR3 DNA: TGTGCCTGGAGTGTAACTGGCGGGACTAGAGAGCAGTACTTC

V gene: TRBV24-1
CDR3 length: 14
J gene: TRBJ2-7
clone size: .
D gene: TRBD2
CDR3 protein: CATASGSFTYEQYF
CDR3 DNA: TGTGCCACCGCCAGCGGGAGTTTTACCTACGAGCAGTACTTC

V gene: TRBV30
CDR3 length: 12
J gene: TRBJ2-1
clone size: .
D gene: TRBD2
CDR3 protein: CALGLAFNEQFF
CDR3 DNA: TGTGCCCTGGGACTAGCTTTTAATGAGCAGTTCTTC

V gene: TRBV7-2
CDR3 length: 15
J gene: TRBJ1-2
clone size: few
D gene: .
CDR3 protein: CASSSFQGGNYGYTF
CDR3 DNA: TGTGCCAGCAGCTCCTTCCAAGGGGGAAACTATGGCTACACCTTC